This entry lists 15 T cell receptor beta chains sequenced from one sample in a study of cytomegalovirus exposure and HLA in healthy donors. PCR employed 60 Vbeta and 13 Jbeta primers. Using immunoSEQ multiplex PCR, the repertoire was profiled, and TCRdb retains in-frame clones only, with some absent. The sample consists of over 100,000 clones, less than 80% of them appearing once. Sequencing input: PBMCs. The source is a woman aged 45 to 65 in good health and CMV-seropositive.

The rearrangement joins TRBV27 to TRBJ1-3, with TRBD1 as a possible D gene (6 bases). Trimming removed 4 bases from V and 1 base from J, with 23 bases in between. Germline V gene lookup returns CDR1 MNHEY and CDR2 SMNVEV (reference sequence). This CDR3 is 19 amino acids long. In nucleotides, the CDR3 is TGTGCCAGCAGTTCCCAATGGCCAGGGGTTGGTCTTTCTGGAAACACCATATATTTT. Its protein product is CASSSQWPGVGLSGNTIYF.

This chain connects TRBV4-3 to TRBJ1-4, with TRBD1 identical over 7 bases. Germline values: CDR1 LGHNA, CDR2 YSLEER. Losses at the gene ends were 2 bases for V and 2 bases for J; bases not matched to a gene: 5. The CDR3 is 16 residues long. The CDR3 here is CASSQTTGQTNEKLFF. The CDR3 coding sequence is TGCGCCAGCAGCCAAACCACGGGACAGACTAATGAAAAACTGTTTTTT.

As for this clone: One end of the junction fails to match germline, which may point to a read error. The chain links TRBV7-2 to TRBJ2-7; TRBD2 might be the D (6 bases). Per germline, CDR1 SGHTA and CDR2 FQGNSA. CDR3 length: 14 residues. Here the CDR3 DNA reads TGTGCCAACAGCGCGCCGGGACTCCCCTGGGAGCAGTACTTC. It codes for CANSAPGLPWEQYF.

The chain has TRBV7-9 and TRBJ1-6; possible D gene TRBD1, 5 bases. Trimming removed 3 bases from V and 9 bases from J, with 9 bases in between. The CDR3 is made up of 13 amino acids. Germline assignment: CDR1 SEHNR and CDR2 FQNEAQ (reference sequence). The CDR3 nucleotides are TGTGCCAGCAGCTTCGGGGGAGGTTCACCCCTCCACTTT. Translated: CASSFGGGSPLHF. The complete variable domain, with remaining parts taken from reference TRBV7-9 and TRBJ1-6, reads DTGVSQNPRHKITKRGQNVTFRCDPISEHNRLYWYRQTLGQGPEFLTYFQNEAQLEKSRLLSDRFSAERPKGSFSTLEIQRTEQGDSAMYLCASSFGGGSPLHFGNGTRLTVT.

A remark on this clone: A read error may account for a junction end that differs from germline. This rearrangement joins TRBV10-3 to TRBJ2-7, with D unclear. Germline CDR1 reads ENHRY; CDR2 reads SYGVKD. This CDR3 has 12 amino acids. DNA for the CDR3: TGTGCCATCAGTGAGGATGCAGGTCAGAAGAACTTC. Its translation: CAISEDAGQKNF.

This sequence joins TRBV23-1 and TRBJ2-7, with D possibly being TRBD1 (5 bases). TRBV23-1 counts as an open reading frame of uncertain function. The CDR3 runs to 18 residues. Trimming removed 0 bases at V and 3 bases at J, with 21 bases between. The CDR3 region is CASSQSNGHPPPFYEQYF. DNA for the CDR3: TGCGCCAGCAGTCAATCGAACGGACACCCCCCGCCCTTCTACGAGCAGTACTTC.

This clone was detected only once. The chain couples TRBV7-3 to TRBJ2-1; 13 bases are shared with TRBD2. CDR3 length: 17 amino acids. J was trimmed by 6 bases and V by 3 bases; bases with no gene match: 8. Germline CDR1 and CDR2: SGHTA and FQGTGA. The CDR3 loop reads CASSFNSLAGGINEQFF. CDR3 DNA sequence: TGTGCCAGCAGCTTTAATTCACTAGCGGGAGGGATCAATGAGCAGTTCTTC.

In this sample, this clone turned up once. This sequence joins TRBV9 and TRBJ2-3; 9 bases agree with TRBD2. The CDR3 totals 17 residues. The germline V gene has CDR1 SGDLS and CDR2 YYNGEE. J was trimmed by 7 bases and V by 3 bases; bases with no gene match: 15. In DNA form, the CDR3 reads TGTGCCAGCAGCGAGGGAGGATGGGCGGGGGGGCCGAATACGCAGTATTTT. Protein sequence: CASSEGGWAGGPNTQYF.

The chain is built from TRBV11-1 and TRBJ2-5; 7 bases map to TRBD1. Judging by the DNA end, TRBJ2-7 fits better; the J call may be wrong. CDR1 is SGHAT, CDR2 FQDESV, per germline (reference sequence). The CDR3 totals 16 residues. The CDR3 sequence is CASSLEGTVGLYEQYF. The CDR3 coding sequence is TGTGCCAGCAGCTTAGAAGGGACAGTGGGTCTCTACGAGCAGTACTTC.

V usage is TRBV11-1 and J usage is TRBJ2-1, with TRBD1 as a possible D gene (6 bases). The CDR3 is 16 amino acids. CDR1 is SGHAT, CDR2 FQDESV, per germline (reference sequence). The V and J ends lost 5 bases and 8 bases respectively, with 22 bases between them. CDR3 nucleotides: TGTGCCAGCAGCGTCAGGACAGTACCGACATTTGATGAGCAGTTCTTC. Protein product: CASSVRTVPTFDEQFF.

The chain recombines TRBV5-4 with TRBJ2-7; TRBD1 matches at 7 bases. Germline assignment: CDR1 SGHNT and CDR2 YYREEE (reference sequence). CDR3 length: 14 amino acids. After removal of 3 bases from V and 2 bases from J, the junction contained 5 bases not matched to a gene. The CDR3 protein is CASSSPQGTYEQYF. In nucleotides, the CDR3 is TGTGCCAGCAGCTCACCACAGGGGACCTACGAGCAGTACTTC.

This chain connects TRBV29-1 to TRBJ2-3, with D uncertain. Germline values: CDR1 SQVTM, CDR2 ANQGSEA. Trimming shortened V by 4 bases and J by 2 bases, and 10 bases separated the two germline ends. This CDR3 region has 13 residues. CDR3 in amino acids: CSVASRHTDTQYF. The CDR3 DNA reads TGCAGCGTTGCCTCTAGGCACACAGATACGCAGTATTTT.

The chain carries TRBV27 and TRBJ1-3; 9 bases are a match to TRBD1. V was pared by 2 bases and J by 1 base, with 6 bases of the junction left unmatched. Germline V CDR1 and CDR2: MNHEY, SMNVEV (reference sequence). The CDR3 sequence is 17 residues long. The CDR3 spells CASSLRGQGLSGNTIYF. In DNA form, the CDR3 reads TGTGCCAGCAGTTTAAGGGGACAGGGATTATCTGGAAACACCATATATTTT.

The table lists this clone with a few counts. The rearrangement links TRBV9 to TRBJ1-2, with 7 positions matching TRBD1. Germline CDR1 SGDLS, CDR2 YYNGEE. J was trimmed by 8 bases and V by 3 bases; bases with no gene match: 4. The CDR3 sequence is 12 residues long. The chain's CDR3 is CASSADRDGYTF. As DNA, the CDR3 is TGTGCCAGCAGCGCCGACAGGGACGGCTACACCTTC.

This chain links TRBV5-1 with TRBJ2-6, with TRBD1 as a possible D gene (5 bases). Between the trimmed V and J ends, which lost 4 bases and 4 bases, there was a span of 12 bases. Germline V gene data show CDR1 as SGHRS and CDR2 as YFSETQ. There are 15 residues in the CDR3. CDR3 loop: CASSRQPEGANVLTF. CDR3 nucleotide sequence: TGCGCCAGCAGCCGACAGCCTGAGGGGGCCAACGTCCTGACTTTC.